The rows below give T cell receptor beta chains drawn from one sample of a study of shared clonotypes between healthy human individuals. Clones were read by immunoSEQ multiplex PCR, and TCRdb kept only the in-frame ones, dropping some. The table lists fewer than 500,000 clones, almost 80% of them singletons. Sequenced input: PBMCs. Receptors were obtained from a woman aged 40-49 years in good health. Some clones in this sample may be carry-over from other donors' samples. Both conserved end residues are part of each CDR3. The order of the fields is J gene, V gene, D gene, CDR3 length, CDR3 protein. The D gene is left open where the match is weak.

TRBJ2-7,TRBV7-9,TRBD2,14,CASSFGGRGYEQYF
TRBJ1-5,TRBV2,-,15,CASSEAGQGDQPQHF
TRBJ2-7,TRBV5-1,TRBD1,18,CASSPGQGNPSRQDEQYF
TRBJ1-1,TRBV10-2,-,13,CASLLTVNTEAFF
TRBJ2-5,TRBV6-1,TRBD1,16,CASSEGGQGVRETQYF
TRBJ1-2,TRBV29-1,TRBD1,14,CSVVGTGVVYGYTF
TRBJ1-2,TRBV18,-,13,CASSSRTGYGYTF
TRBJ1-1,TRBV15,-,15,CATSRELGGGSEAFF
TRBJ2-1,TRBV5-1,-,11,CASRDRNEQFF
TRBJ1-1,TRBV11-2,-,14,CASSTDRMNTEAFF
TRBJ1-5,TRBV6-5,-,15,CASKVGFNSNQPQHF
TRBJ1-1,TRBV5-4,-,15,CASSRGAGNPSEAFF
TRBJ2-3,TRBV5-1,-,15,CASSLTGQSTDTQYF
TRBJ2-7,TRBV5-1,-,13,CASSLGQSYEQYF
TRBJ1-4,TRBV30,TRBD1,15,CAWSEGQGAPEKLFF
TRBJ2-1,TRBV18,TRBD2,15,CASSPGLAGDNEQFF
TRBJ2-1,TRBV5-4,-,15,CASSPSGMSYNEQFF
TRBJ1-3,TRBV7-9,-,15,CASSLGRTSGNTIYF
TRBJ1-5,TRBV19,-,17,CASSPGWGQYSNQPQHF
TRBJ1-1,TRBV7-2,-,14,CASTLGVLDTEAFF
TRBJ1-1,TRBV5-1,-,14,CASSLEGGRAEAFF
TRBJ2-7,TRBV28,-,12,CASSPRAYEQYF
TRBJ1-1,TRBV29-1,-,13,CSVELHRNTEAFF
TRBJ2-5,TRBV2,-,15,CASSPNLRVWETQYF
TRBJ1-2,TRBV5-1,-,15,CASSLGTVGTYGYTF
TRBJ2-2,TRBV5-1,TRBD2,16,CASSFLAEARTGELFF
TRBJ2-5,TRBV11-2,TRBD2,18,CASSASGTSGILGETQYF
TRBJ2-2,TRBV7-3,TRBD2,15,CASSLLAGETGELFF
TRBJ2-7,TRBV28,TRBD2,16,CASSGLAGGPIYEQYF
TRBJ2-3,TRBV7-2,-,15,CASSFSGISTDTQYF
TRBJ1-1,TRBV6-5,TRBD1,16,CASSSTSGTGGLVAFF
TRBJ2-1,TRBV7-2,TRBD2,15,CASSPRTSGRNEQFF
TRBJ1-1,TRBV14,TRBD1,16,CASSQGNRGQNTEAFF
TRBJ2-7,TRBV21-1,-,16,CASSKVGGQKYYEQYF
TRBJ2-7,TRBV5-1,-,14,CASSYEYRFGEQYF
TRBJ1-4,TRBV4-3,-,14,CASSHRANNEKLFF
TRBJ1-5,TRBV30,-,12,CAWSRGNQPQHF
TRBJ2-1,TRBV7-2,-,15,CASSRIAVSYNEQFF
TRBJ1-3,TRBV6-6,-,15,CASSYGAVMRNTIYF
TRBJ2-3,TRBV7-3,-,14,CASSFLGTTDTQYF
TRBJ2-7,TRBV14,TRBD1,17,CASSQGGTGQGTYEQYF
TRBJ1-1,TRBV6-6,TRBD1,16,CASRRPTGGMNTEAFF
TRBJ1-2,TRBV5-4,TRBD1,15,CASSPNGQEKRGYTF
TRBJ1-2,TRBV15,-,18,CATSRDWGSGPLGYGYTF
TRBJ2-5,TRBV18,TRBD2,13,CASSSGSQETQYF
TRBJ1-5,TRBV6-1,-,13,CASSPILNQPQHF
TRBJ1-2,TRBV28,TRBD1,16,CASTSGPGGGLNGYTF
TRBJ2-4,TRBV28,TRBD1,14,CASSQPDRVHIQYF
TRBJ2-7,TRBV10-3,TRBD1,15,CAISLQGAVDYEQYF